Shown below are 30 T cell receptor beta chains from a single sample sequenced in a study of beta chain features in type 1 diabetes. The study reverse transcribed the entire isolated RNA, so it sequenced expressed TCRB transcripts. The method was immunoSEQ multiplex PCR; TCRdb's version includes in-frame clones alone and lacks a portion of them. Found here are 810,000 or so clones, 15% to 20% of them singletons; the top ten hold 0.023%. Sequenced: naive CD4+ T cells from blood. The source of these receptors is a woman aged 18 to 35 in good health.

This chain connects TRBV13 to TRBJ2-2, with TRBD2 as a possible D gene (6 bases). The CDR3 has 15 amino acids. Trimming took off 5 bases at V and 5 bases at J, with 15 bases between the two ends. Germline CDR1 PRHDT, CDR2 FYEKMQ (reference sequence). CDR3 bases: TGTGCCAGCAGCCCGGAGGGCCTGGGGACCGGGGAGCTGTTTTTT. Its protein is CASSPEGLGTGELFF.

V and J are TRBV28 and TRBJ2-7; 14 bases fit TRBD2. CDR1 and CDR2 (germline): MDHEN, SYDVKM. CDR3 size: 16 residues. V lost 5 bases, J lost 2 bases, and 5 bases stayed unmatched. CDR3 amino acids: CASSRTSGGRAYEQYF. CDR3 sequence (DNA): TGTGCCAGCAGTCGGACTAGCGGGGGGAGGGCCTACGAGCAGTACTTC.

There are a few counts of this clone. This chain connects TRBV2 to TRBJ2-5, with a tentative D call TRBD2 (6 bases). CDR3 length: 15 residues. The germline V gene encodes CDR1 SNHLY and CDR2 FYNNEI. Trimming left V 2 bases short and J 4 bases short, with 14 bases between. CDR3 residues: CASSEWGGGIETQYF. The CDR3, as DNA: TGTGCCAGCAGTGAATGGGGTGGAGGGATAGAGACCCAGTACTTC.

The chain carries TRBV2 and TRBJ2-3; 14 bases map to TRBD2. This CDR3 comprises 15 residues. CDR1 and CDR2 from the germline V gene are SNHLY and FYNNEI. Germline trimming cut 8 bases from V and 3 bases from J; bases unmatched to any gene: 4. The CDR3 loop reads CASGTSGSRTDTQYF. The DNA for the CDR3 is TGTGCCAGCGGGACTAGCGGGAGTCGGACAGATACGCAGTATTTT.

This clone was counted between two and nine times. The chain employs TRBV7-2 and TRBJ2-1; possibly TRBD1 or TRBD2 for D (5 bases each). Germline CDR1 and CDR2: SGHTA and FQGNSA. CDR3 length: 14 amino acids. V lost 8 bases to trimming and J lost 0 bases, with 11 bases between them. CDR3 in amino acids: CASRGPSSYNEQFF. CDR3 DNA: TGTGCCAGCCGGGGCCCGAGCTCCTACAATGAGCAGTTCTTC.

This clone showed up just a few times. The chain has TRBV6-1 and TRBJ2-7; D gene unclear. CDR1 and CDR2 from the germline V gene are MNHNS and SASEGT. Trimming took off 7 bases at V and 3 bases at J, with 13 bases between the two ends. The CDR3 extends over 13 amino acids. CDR3 loop: CASTHVSYYEQYF. As DNA, the CDR3 is TGTGCCAGCACGCACGTTTCCTACTACGAGCAGTACTTC.

Only a few counts were recorded for this clone. The chain uses TRBV18 and TRBJ2-5, with D tentatively TRBD1 (6 bases). Germline values: CDR1 KGHSH, CDR2 LQKENI. Trimming removed 4 bases from V and 1 base from J, with 13 bases in between. This CDR3 has 15 residues. In DNA, the CDR3 is TGTGCCAGCTCACTCTTACAGGGACCCCAAGAGACCCAGTACTTC. Its protein product is CASSLLQGPQETQYF.

The chain employs TRBV11-1 and TRBJ2-2; no definite D call. Germline V gene lookup returns CDR1 SGHAT and CDR2 FQDESV (reference sequence). V was pared by 1 base and J by 3 bases, with 6 bases between. The CDR3 length is 14 residues. CDR3: CASSLGLHTGELFF. The DNA of the CDR3 is TGTGCCAGCAGCTTAGGACTCCACACCGGGGAGCTGTTTTTT.

The rearrangement joins TRBV6-5 to TRBJ1-3; D perhaps matches TRBD1 (6 bases). The CDR3 has 14 amino acids. Trimming removed 2 bases from V and 4 bases from J, with 9 bases in between. CDR1 is MNHEY and CDR2 is SVGAGI in the germline V gene. Written as DNA, the CDR3 is TGTGCCAGCAGTTACAGGGGGTCGGGAAACACCATATATTTT. This sequence encodes CASSYRGSGNTIYF.

CDR3 DNA sequence: TGCGCCAGCAGCCGTTTAGCGGGAGGGCTCACAGATACGCAGTATTTT. This translates into CASSRLAGGLTDTQYF. The rearrangement joins TRBV10-2 to TRBJ2-3; 11 positions match TRBD2. This CDR3 contains 16 residues. V lost 6 bases, J lost 2 bases, and 7 bases stayed unmatched. Germline V CDR1 and CDR2: WSHSY, SAAADI.

V usage is TRBV5-4 and J usage is TRBJ2-1, with TRBD2 matching over 11 bases. From germline, CDR1 is SGHNT and CDR2 YYREEE (reference sequence). This CDR3 has 15 residues. The junction had 4 bases not matched to a gene; V was cut back by 3 bases and J by 5 bases. The CDR3: CASSSGLAAHNEQFF. The CDR3 nucleotides are TGTGCCAGCAGCTCGGGACTAGCGGCCCACAATGAGCAGTTCTTC.

The chain joins TRBV28 to TRBJ1-2, with D possibly being TRBD1 (6 bases). Germline CDR1 and CDR2: MDHEN and SYDVKM. Deletions cut 3 bases from V and 4 bases from J, with 18 bases between. This CDR3 comprises 16 residues. The DNA for the CDR3 is TGTGCCAGCAGTTTTGAGGAGGGGGGTTCTGTCTATGGCTACACCTTC. Protein: CASSFEEGGSVYGYTF.

This clone has only a few counts. The gene calls are TRBV6-6 and TRBJ1-4; D perhaps matches TRBD1 (6 bases). Germline V gene sequence: CDR1 MNHNY, CDR2 SVGAGI (reference sequence). V was clipped by 6 bases and J by 8 bases, with 16 bases between them. CDR3 size: 14 residues. In nucleotides, the CDR3 is TGTGCCAGCAGCCCCAGGGGCAAACAGGAAAAACTGTTTTTT. As protein: CASSPRGKQEKLFF.

The table lists this clone with a few counts. This chain joins TRBV9 and TRBJ2-2; 9 bases are shared with TRBD2. Unmatched junction bases numbered 7, after V lost 2 bases and J lost 5 bases. The CDR3 has 16 amino acids. Germline lookup yields CDR1 SGDLS and CDR2 YYNGEE. CDR3 loop: CASSVSAGGGTGELFF. The CDR3 DNA follows: TGTGCCAGCAGCGTTTCCGCGGGAGGGGGTACCGGGGAGCTGTTTTTT. The full variable domain, its missing parts supplied by reference TRBV9 and TRBJ2-2, is DSGVTQTPKHLITATGQRVTLRCSPRSGDLSVYWYQQSLDQGLQFLIQYYNGEERAKGNILERFSAQQFPDLHSELNLSSLELGDSALYFCASSVSAGGGTGELFFGEGSRLTVL.

V gene TRBV6-6 combines with J gene TRBJ1-5; D not resolved. V was clipped by 7 bases and J by 4 bases, with 14 bases between them. The CDR3 extends over 14 amino acids. Germline loops: CDR1 MNHNY, CDR2 SVGAGI (reference sequence). CDR3 amino acids: CASTSGPPNQPQHF. CDR3 coding DNA: TGTGCCAGCACCTCCGGGCCGCCTAATCAGCCCCAGCATTTT.

The sample holds a few counts of this clone. This chain joins TRBV5-5 and TRBJ2-1, with 10 nucleotides matching TRBD2. The CDR3 contains 17 residues. The germline V gene encodes CDR1 SGHKS and CDR2 YYEKEE (reference sequence). V shed 4 bases and J 5 bases; nucleotides not matched to a gene: 12. The CDR3 region has the DNA TGTGCCAGCAGCCTTAGACTAGCGGGTACGCGAAACAATGAGCAGTTCTTC. Translating gives CASSLRLAGTRNNEQFF.

The rearrangement joins TRBV15 to TRBJ2-1; the D gene is possibly TRBD2 (5 bases). Germline-derived CDR1 and CDR2 are LNHNV and YYDKDF (reference sequence). The CDR3 extends over 15 amino acids. The V gene lost 3 bases and the J gene lost 0 bases, with 9 bases spanning the gap. The CDR3 sequence: CATSREVGSYNEQFF. The CDR3 region has the DNA TGTGCCACCAGCAGGGAGGTCGGCTCCTACAATGAGCAGTTCTTC.

This clone was detected only a few times. The chain employs TRBV7-2 and TRBJ2-3; D might be TRBD2 (7 bases). Germline CDR1 reads SGHTA; CDR2 reads FQGNSA. This CDR3 contains 15 residues. Trimming left V 7 bases short and J 2 bases short, with 16 bases between. CDR3 nucleotides: TGTGCCAGCACGGGGGGCGGGCCCTCCACAGATACGCAGTATTTT. Protein: CASTGGGPSTDTQYF. Filled out from reference TRBV7-2 and TRBJ2-3, the complete variable domain reads GAGVSQSPSNKVTEKGKDVELRCDPISGHTALYWYRQSLGQGLEFLIYFQGNSAPDKSGLPSDRFSAERTGGSVSTLTIQRTQQEDSAVYLCASTGGGPSTDTQYFGPGTRLTVL.

This chain uses TRBV20-1 with TRBJ2-5; unclear D gene. This CDR3 is 11 amino acids long. V was pared by 2 bases and J by 4 bases, with 5 bases between. CDR1 is DFQATT and CDR2 is SNEGSKA in the germline V gene (reference sequence). CDR3 amino acids: CSARKLETQYF. CDR3 DNA: TGCAGTGCTAGAAAGTTAGAGACCCAGTACTTC.

On this clone: The sample contains more than one DNA sequence encoding this CDR3. J is TRBJ2-1 and V is TRBV9, with 8 bases aligning to TRBD2. The CDR3 is 15 residues long. V dropped 4 bases and J dropped 0; count of bases not matched to a gene: 3. From germline, CDR1 is SGDLS and CDR2 YYNGEE. The CDR3 DNA reads as TGTGCCAGCAGCTTAGCGGGGAGCTCCTACAATGAGCAGTTCTTC. Its protein is CASSLAGSSYNEQFF.

This clone was detected a few times. This chain uses TRBV5-1 with TRBJ2-7; D remains ambiguous. Germline V lookup: CDR1 SGHRS, CDR2 YFSETQ. The V and J ends lost 3 bases and 3 bases respectively, with 10 bases between them. The CDR3 sequence is 13 residues long. The CDR3, as DNA: TGCGCCAGCAGCTCCGGATCCTTCTACGAGCAGTACTTC. The encoded protein is CASSSGSFYEQYF.

The chain has TRBV19 and TRBJ2-1; D ambiguous. V was cut by 7 bases and J by 5 bases, with 15 bases left in between. The CDR3 totals 14 residues. CDR1 is LNHDA and CDR2 is SQIVND in the germline V gene (reference sequence). CDR3 DNA: TGTGCCAGTAAGAAGGGCTTGGCTCACAATGAGCAGTTCTTC. Amino acids: CASKKGLAHNEQFF.

This clone was recorded a few times. The chain combines TRBV9 with TRBJ2-1; D uncertain. V was clipped by 2 bases and J by 10 bases, with 10 bases between them. Looked up from germline, CDR1 is SGDLS and CDR2 is YYNGEE. This CDR3 region has 12 residues. CDR3: CASSVSEREQFF. DNA of the CDR3: TGTGCCAGCAGCGTGTCAGAAAGGGAGCAGTTCTTC.

As for this clone: A read error may account for a junction end that differs from germline. In the same sample, other DNA sequences code for this CDR3. V usage is TRBV18 and J usage is TRBJ2-7; D perhaps matches TRBD1 (6 bases). The CDR3 is made up of 14 amino acids. CDR1 is KGHSH and CDR2 is LQKENI in the germline V gene. In nucleotides, the CDR3 is TGTGCCAGCTCTCCACGGGACAAATCCTACGAGCAGTACTTC. This translates into CASSPRDKSYEQYF.

To note about this clone: The identical CDR3 is also encoded by other nucleotide sequences in the sample. This chain links TRBV7-9 with TRBJ2-1; D uncertain. CDR1 is SEHNR, CDR2 FQNEAQ, per germline (reference sequence). The length of the CDR3 is 13 residues. Between the trimmed V and J ends, which lost 2 bases and 4 bases, there was a span of 6 bases. The CDR3: CASSLSGYNEQFF. CDR3 sequence (DNA): TGTGCCAGCAGCTTATCCGGGTACAATGAGCAGTTCTTC.

Points on this clone: Sequence at one end of the junction differs from germline and may be a read error. V and J are TRBV7-8 and TRBJ2-1; the match to TRBD2 covers 8 bases. There are 14 residues in the CDR3. Germline V gives CDR1 SGHVS, CDR2 FQNEAQ. The CDR3 loop is CASSLGLAYTELFF. The CDR3 bases are TGTGCCAGCAGCTTAGGACTAGCGTATACCGAGCTGTTCTTC.

This clone was seen just once. This rearrangement joins TRBV6-6 to TRBJ1-2; 7 positions agree with TRBD1. This CDR3 is built from 13 residues. With 6 bases clipped from V and 8 bases from J, the junction kept 9 bases outside the gene matches. The germline CDR1 and CDR2 sequences are MNHNY and SVGAGI (reference sequence). The CDR3 region is CASSQDRSSGYTF. Written as DNA, the CDR3 is TGTGCCAGCAGCCAGGACAGGTCTTCCGGCTACACCTTC.

V is TRBV7-9 and J is TRBJ2-3; D uncertain. The V and J ends lost 3 bases and 5 bases respectively, with 12 bases between them. There are 14 residues in the CDR3. Germline CDR1 SEHNR, CDR2 FQNEAQ (reference sequence). The CDR3 region has the DNA TGTGCCAGCAGCTTTCTGGACCGGCTAGATACGCAGTATTTT. This sequence encodes CASSFLDRLDTQYF.

This clone came up a few times. The chain carries TRBV6-5 and TRBJ2-4, with D uncertain. In germline, CDR1 is MNHEY, CDR2 SVGAGI. This CDR3 has 15 amino acids. Trimming cost V 5 bases and J 9 bases, with 20 bases left between them. This chain's CDR3 is CASSPGPSSLGIQYF. In DNA, the CDR3 is TGTGCCAGCAGTCCGGGCCCCAGTAGCCTAGGCATTCAGTACTTC.

The V and J genes are TRBV7-2 and TRBJ2-7; tentative D call: TRBD2 (6 bases). Trimming left V 2 bases short and J 6 bases short, with 14 bases between. The CDR3 sequence is 14 residues long. Germline CDR1 and CDR2: SGHTA and FQGNSA. For the CDR3, the DNA is TGTGCCAGCAGCTTAACGTGGGAGGTTGGCGAGCAGTACTTC. It yields the protein CASSLTWEVGEQYF. The complete variable domain, with remaining parts taken from reference TRBV7-2 and TRBJ2-7, reads GAGVSQSPSNKVTEKGKDVELRCDPISGHTALYWYRQSLGQGLEFLIYFQGNSAPDKSGLPSDRFSAERTGGSVSTLTIQRTQQEDSAVYLCASSLTWEVGEQYFGPGTRLTVT.